This T cell receptor beta chain is from a study of multiple sclerosis patients with progressive multifocal leukoencephalopathy. Study conclusions and caveats: TRBV and TRBJ usage showed no common pattern when PML developed.

Sequencing was at survey level. Here immunoSEQ multiplex PCR was the method, and the copy in TCRdb shows in-frame clones only, minus some. The table includes about 28,000 clones, around 87% detected once. Time point noted: around 13 months of natalizumab therapy. Longitudinal control samples came from natalizumab-treated multiple sclerosis patients without PML. On this clone itself: Its antigen remains unidentified.

The CDR3 is 15 residues long. Looked up from germline, CDR1 is LGHNA and CDR2 is YNFKEQ. Trimming pared 4 bases from V and 4 bases from J, leaving 14 bases between. The TCR sequence derives from a human donor with multiple sclerosis. The chain links TRBV4-2 to TRBJ1-3, with D perhaps matching TRBD1 (6 bases). Sequencing was performed on PBMCs, taken from a patient treated with natalizumab. The CDR3 DNA reads as TGTGCCAGCAGCCCTTGGGGGGCGCGAGGAAACACCATATATTTT. Protein: CASSPWGARGNTIYF.